A single sample gave rise to the 26 T cell receptor beta chains below, sequenced in a study of technical replicates of blood from several donors. Method: immunoSEQ multiplex PCR; TCRdb's copy keeps in-frame clones and lacks some. Among 82,000 or so clones listed, 95% to 96% were seen once. The material sequenced was T cells isolated from PBMCs. Receptors originate from a human donor in good health.

The chain has TRBV19 and TRBJ2-1; 7 bases align to TRBD2. The CDR3 covers 17 residues. Germline V gene data show CDR1 as LNHDA and CDR2 as SQIVND (reference sequence). Unmatched junction bases numbered 10, after V lost 3 bases and J lost 2 bases. The CDR3 sequence is CASSMKPLAETYNEQFF. DNA for the CDR3: TGTGCCAGTAGTATGAAGCCCCTAGCGGAAACCTACAATGAGCAGTTCTTC.

V gene TRBV18 combines with J gene TRBJ1-2; TRBD1 agrees at 7 bases. The V gene's germline CDR1 is KGHSH and CDR2 LQKENI. The V gene end was trimmed by 3 bases and the J gene end by 2 bases; junction bases not matched to a gene: 12. The CDR3 runs to 17 residues. The CDR3 protein is CASSPRTGEQLNYGYTF. CDR3 in DNA: TGTGCCAGCTCACCCAGGACAGGCGAGCAACTAAACTATGGCTACACCTTC.

The rearrangement links TRBV19 to TRBJ2-7; 7 nucleotides match TRBD1. The germline CDR1 and CDR2 sequences are LNHDA and SQIVND (reference sequence). The CDR3 runs 14 residues. V shed 4 bases, J shed 3 bases, and the junction held 6 bases outside the gene matches. CDR3 sequence: CASSKRDSYYEQYF. In DNA form, the CDR3 reads TGTGCCAGTAGTAAGAGGGACAGCTACTACGAGCAGTACTTC.

The CDR3 loop reads CASSLSPMSGANVLTF. CDR3 coding DNA: TGTGCCAGCAGCCTATCCCCAATGTCGGGGGCCAACGTCCTGACTTTC. The gene calls are TRBV11-2 and TRBJ2-6; D gene unclear. Trimming took 5 bases from V and 4 from J, leaving 15 bases between them. This CDR3 has 16 amino acids. Germline V gene lookup returns CDR1 SGHAT and CDR2 FQNNGV.

This chain links TRBV6-5 with TRBJ2-2; no definite D call. The CDR3 spans 13 residues. Germline V gives CDR1 MNHEY, CDR2 SVGAGI. The V end lost 2 bases, the J end lost 8 bases, and 9 bases lay between the germline ends. The CDR3 coding sequence is TGTGCCAGCAGTTACCCACTCCGAGGGGAGCTGTTTTTT. Encoded protein: CASSYPLRGELFF.

J is TRBJ2-7 and V is TRBV29-1; tentative D call: TRBD1 (6 bases). In germline, CDR1 is SQVTM, CDR2 ANQGSEA. This CDR3 is 12 amino acids long. The V and J ends lost 2 bases and 4 bases respectively, with 9 bases between them. CDR3 in amino acids: CSVETGMYEQYF. CDR3 nucleotides: TGCAGCGTTGAAACAGGGATGTACGAGCAGTACTTC.

The chain has TRBV27 and TRBJ2-5; 9 nucleotides line up with TRBD2. Germline V gene data show CDR1 as MNHEY and CDR2 as SMNVEV (reference sequence). The ends lost 6 bases at V and 5 bases at J; junction bases unmatched: 16. This CDR3 region has 17 residues. CDR3 DNA sequence: TGTGCCAGCAGCCAAACCCCGAGGACTAGCGTATTCGAGACCCAGTACTTC. It encodes CASSQTPRTSVFETQYF.

The gene calls are TRBV7-9 and TRBJ1-2; no clear D gene. In germline, CDR1 is SEHNR, CDR2 FQNEAQ (reference sequence). Trimming left V 5 bases short and J 0 bases short, with 7 bases between. CDR3 length: 13 amino acids. For the CDR3, the DNA is TGTGCCAGCAGCCCCTTGTCTAACTATGGCTACACCTTC. It yields the protein CASSPLSNYGYTF.

This clone was seen just once. The chain employs TRBV15 and TRBJ2-2; D is unclear. CDR1 is LNHNV and CDR2 is YYDKDF in the germline V gene (reference sequence). The ends were cut back, 0 bases at V and 4 bases at J, with 9 bases in the middle. This CDR3 is 15 amino acids long. The CDR3 nucleotides are TGTGCCACCAGCAGAGATGTAGATTCCACCGGGGAGCTGTTTTTT. This codes for CATSRDVDSTGELFF.

The genes are TRBV27 and TRBJ2-3, with D hard to call. Germline-derived CDR1 and CDR2 are MNHEY and SMNVEV (reference sequence). Trimming cost V 2 bases and J 2 bases, with 5 bases left between them. This CDR3 has 13 amino acids. The CDR3 bases are TGTGCCAGCAGTTTAAGACACACAGATACGCAGTATTTT. Residues: CASSLRHTDTQYF.

The V call is TRBV7-3, the J call TRBJ2-7; D not certain. From germline, CDR1 is SGHTA and CDR2 FQGTGA. V lost 2 bases and J lost 5, with 10 bases in between. The CDR3 has 13 amino acids. In nucleotides, the CDR3 is TGTGCCAGCAGCTTAGGGCTTCACCACGAGCAGTACTTC. Protein: CASSLGLHHEQYF.

This chain links TRBV2 with TRBJ2-7, with a weak D call TRBD1 (6 bases). The CDR3 has 13 amino acids. Trimming removed 6 bases at V and 2 bases at J, with 11 bases between. Germline V CDR1 and CDR2: SNHLY, FYNNEI. The chain's CDR3 is CASRLRTAYEQYF. In nucleotides, the CDR3 is TGTGCCAGCAGACTCAGGACAGCCTACGAGCAGTACTTC.

This chain uses TRBV19 with TRBJ1-1, with 8 bases lining up with TRBD1. In germline, CDR1 is LNHDA, CDR2 SQIVND (reference sequence). The CDR3 loop spans 14 amino acids. V was clipped by 3 bases and J by 11 bases; unmatched bases: 11. The DNA for the CDR3 is TGTGCCAGTAGTATGGACAGGGCCTTGGGGGAGGCTTTCTTT. Its protein is CASSMDRALGEAFF. The full variable domain, with the rest looked up from reference TRBV19 and TRBJ1-1, is DGGITQSPKYLFRKEGQNVTLSCEQNLNHDAMYWYRQDPGQGLRLIYYSQIVNDFQKGDIAEGYSVSREKKESFPLTVTSAQKNPTAFYLCASSMDRALGEAFFGQGTRLTVV.

The gene calls are TRBV2 and TRBJ2-7; a possible D gene is TRBD1 (5 bases). Trimming stripped 4 bases from V and 0 bases from J, with 7 bases between. The germline CDR1 and CDR2 sequences are SNHLY and FYNNEI. This CDR3 has 13 amino acids. CDR3 nucleotides: TGTGCCAGCAGTGTGACAGCCTCCTACGAGCAGTACTTC. Protein sequence: CASSVTASYEQYF.

The genes are TRBV7-2 and TRBJ1-4; D may be TRBD1 (6 bases). There are 14 residues in the CDR3. V lost 5 bases and J 0 bases, leaving 7 bases between the germline ends. Germline values: CDR1 SGHTA, CDR2 FQGNSA. The DNA of the CDR3 is TGTGCCAGCAGCCGGACAGCAACTAATGAAAAACTGTTTTTT. It translates to CASSRTATNEKLFF.

The chain joins TRBV11-3 to TRBJ1-4, with 8 nucleotides matching TRBD1. Unmatched junction bases numbered 6, after V lost 6 bases and J lost 0 bases. The CDR3 is 16 residues long. The germline V gene encodes CDR1 SGHNT and CDR2 YENEEA. The CDR3 region has the DNA TGTGCCAGCAGTTTGGACAGGGCGTCAACTAATGAAAAACTGTTTTTT. Translation gives CASSLDRASTNEKLFF.

This rearrangement joins TRBV30 to TRBJ2-2; D gene uncertain. The CDR3 consists of 13 residues. Germline CDR1 is GTSNPN and CDR2 is SVGIG (reference sequence). The ends were cut back, 3 bases at V and 2 bases at J, with 7 bases in the middle. The CDR3 region has the DNA TGTGCCTGGAGCCGCAGTAACACCGGGGAGCTGTTTTTT. Translated: CAWSRSNTGELFF.

The genes are TRBV2 and TRBJ2-3; TRBD1 agrees at 9 bases. Germline loops: CDR1 SNHLY, CDR2 FYNNEI. CDR3 length: 15 residues. J was trimmed by 3 bases and V by 0 bases; bases with no gene match: 1. The CDR3 DNA follows: TGTGCCAGCAGTGAAGCGGGACAGGGAACAGATACGCAGTATTTT. Its protein product is CASSEAGQGTDTQYF.

The chain recombines TRBV29-1 with TRBJ2-1; 12 nucleotides agree with TRBD1. Unmatched junction bases numbered 14, after V lost 7 bases and J lost 4 bases. This CDR3 contains 17 residues. Germline CDR1 SQVTM, CDR2 ANQGSEA. CDR3: CSGSKRDRGPRYNEQFF. The CDR3 DNA sequence: TGCAGCGGCTCAAAGAGGGACAGGGGGCCGCGGTACAATGAGCAGTTCTTC.

This CDR3 is CASSVTSGGYEQYF. The DNA of the CDR3 is TGTGCCAGCAGCGTGACTAGCGGGGGATACGAGCAGTACTTC. The rearrangement uses TRBV9 and TRBJ2-7, with 12 bases identical to TRBD2. V lost 2 bases to trimming and J lost 4 bases; unmatched junction nucleotides: 1. Germline-derived CDR1 and CDR2 are SGDLS and YYNGEE. The CDR3 contains 14 residues.

This clone came up once. The rearrangement uses TRBV10-3 and TRBJ1-2; D uncertain. The CDR3 has 12 residues. V lost 3 bases to trimming and J lost 2 bases, with 4 bases between them. In germline, CDR1 is ENHRY, CDR2 SYGVKD. CDR3 sequence: CAISDENYGYTF. CDR3 in DNA: TGTGCCATCAGTGACGAGAACTATGGCTACACCTTC.

CDR3 nucleotides: TGTGCCAGTAGTATTGGGTGGGAGGGAGAAAAACTGTTTTTT. Its protein is CASSIGWEGEKLFF. The V gene is TRBV19, the J gene TRBJ1-4; D uncertain. Per the germline V gene, CDR1 is LNHDA and CDR2 is SQIVND (reference sequence). The V end lost 3 bases, the J end lost 8 bases, and 13 bases lay between the germline ends. CDR3 length: 14 amino acids.

The chain employs TRBV5-1 and TRBJ2-3; 8 bases match TRBD1. With 0 bases clipped from V and 7 bases from J, the junction kept 7 bases outside the gene matches. Germline CDR1 SGHRS, CDR2 YFSETQ. This CDR3 is built from 15 residues. CDR3 nucleotides: TGCGCCAGCAGCTTGGAGGGACAGGCTGTCCATACGCAGTATTTT. Translating gives CASSLEGQAVHTQYF.

V gene TRBV29-1 combines with J gene TRBJ1-3; D ambiguous. CDR3 length: 15 residues. V was cut by 0 bases and J by 0 bases, with 9 bases left in between. Germline CDR1 is SQVTM and CDR2 is ANQGSEA. The CDR3 reads CSVEDLGTSGNTIYF. CDR3 nucleotide sequence: TGCAGCGTTGAAGATCTTGGCACCTCTGGAAACACCATATATTTT.

This chain joins TRBV29-1 and TRBJ2-1, with 11 bases lining up with TRBD2. The germline V gene has CDR1 SQVTM and CDR2 ANQGSEA. The CDR3 spans 14 residues. V was pared by 6 bases and J by 7 bases, with 8 bases of the junction left unmatched. The chain's CDR3 is CSVVLAGDWNEQFF. CDR3 nucleotide sequence: TGCAGCGTCGTACTAGCGGGAGATTGGAATGAGCAGTTCTTC.

The gene calls are TRBV28 and TRBJ2-1; possibly TRBD2 for D (5 bases). Germline values: CDR1 MDHEN, CDR2 SYDVKM. This CDR3 contains 17 residues. Between the trimmed V and J ends, which lost 4 bases and 8 bases, there was a span of 24 bases. Here the CDR3 reads CASSSSRVLVGLDEQFF. The CDR3 DNA sequence: TGTGCCAGCAGTTCCTCGAGGGTACTAGTGGGTTTGGATGAGCAGTTCTTC.